These T cell receptor beta chains were read from a single sample in a study of blood T cell repertoires in COVID-19. Here immunoSEQ multiplex PCR was the method, and the copy in TCRdb shows in-frame clones only, minus some. Counted here are 80,000 to 100,000 clones, 80% occurring once; the ten biggest clones make up 9% to 12%. Sequenced sample: peripheral blood. These receptors all come from a woman in her 70s with acute or convalescent COVID-19. Each CDR3 is given with its conserved first and last residue. Each record gives: D gene, J gene, V gene, clone size, CDR3 protein, CDR3 DNA. A D gene is named only where the DNA matches it firmly. Clone size appears in some rows only: once, few, many, or a class for an expanded clone.

TRBD1 | TRBJ2-7 | TRBV11-2 | NA | CASSLSISTGGDEQYF | TGTGCCAGCAGCTTATCGATTTCCACAGGGGGCGACGAGCAGTACTTC
NA | TRBJ2-7 | TRBV5-1 | NA | CASSSGLHEQYF | TGCGCCAGCAGCTCAGGGTTACACGAGCAGTACTTC
TRBD2 | TRBJ2-1 | TRBV10-2 | NA | CASSRLAGKVAEQFF | TGCGCCAGCAGCCGACTAGCGGGAAAGGTAGCTGAGCAGTTCTTC
NA | TRBJ1-2 | TRBV6-6 | NA | CASSYTTSYGYTF | TGTGCCAGCAGTTACACAACAAGTTATGGCTACACCTTC
TRBD1 | TRBJ1-1 | TRBV28 | NA | CASSLDRVNTEAFF | TGTGCCAGCAGTTTGGACAGGGTGAACACTGAAGCTTTCTTT
TRBD2 | TRBJ2-1 | TRBV7-2 | NA | CASSSFSGGFSYNEQFF | TGTGCCAGCAGCTCGTTTAGCGGGGGCTTCTCCTACAATGAGCAGTTCTTC
NA | TRBJ2-7 | TRBV6-2/TRBV6-3 | NA | CASSYGASSYEQYF | TGTGCCAGCAGTTACGGTGCCAGCTCCTACGAGCAGTACTTC
NA | TRBJ2-3 | TRBV28 | NA | CASSLSRGTGFSGTQYF | TGTGCCAGCAGTTTGAGTCGGGGGACCGGGTTCAGCGGTACGCAGTATTTT
NA | TRBJ1-4 | TRBV5-1 | once | CASSLAAGLNEKLFF | TGCGCCAGCAGCTTGGCGGCAGGGCTGAATGAAAAACTGTTTTTT
NA | TRBJ2-7 | TRBV13 | NA | CASSQLQDSSYEQYF | TGTGCCAGCAGCCAACTGCAGGACAGCTCCTACGAGCAGTACTTC
NA | TRBJ2-1 | TRBV5-6 | NA | CASSSTDLYNNEQFF | TGTGCCAGCAGCTCGACGGACTTGTATAACAATGAGCAGTTCTTC
NA | TRBJ1-5 | TRBV4-3 | NA | CASSRVYRVDQPQHF | TGCGCCAGCAGTCGCGTCTACAGGGTCGATCAGCCCCAGCATTTT
TRBD1 | TRBJ2-1 | TRBV10-3 | NA | CAIRDRVDFNEQFF | TGTGCCATCAGAGACAGGGTGGACTTCAATGAGCAGTTCTTC
TRBD2 | TRBJ2-4 | TRBV5-4 | NA | CASSSNKRGDIQYF | TGTGCCAGCAGCTCAAACAAGCGGGGCGACATTCAGTACTTC
NA | TRBJ1-2 | TRBV25-1 | NA | CASSRYRNYGYTF | TGTGCCAGCAGTAGATACAGGAACTATGGCTACACCTTC
NA | TRBJ2-6 | TRBV6-6 | once | CASRQGPGANVLTF | TGTGCCAGCAGACAGGGCCCCGGGGCCAACGTCCTGACTTTC
TRBD2 | TRBJ2-5 | TRBV2 | NA | CASSDKIAGGETQYF | TGTGCCAGCAGTGACAAGATAGCGGGAGGAGAGACCCAGTACTTC
TRBD2 | TRBJ2-1 | TRBV7-8 | NA | CASSQGLAGIAPEQFF | TGTGCCAGCAGTCAGGGACTAGCGGGGATCGCGCCTGAGCAGTTCTTC
NA | TRBJ1-5 | TRBV30 | once | CAWQGQLGNQPQHF | TGTGCCTGGCAAGGACAGTTAGGCAATCAGCCCCAGCATTTT
NA | TRBJ2-7 | TRBV6-2/TRBV6-3 | few | CASSYSRLARPYEQYF | TGTGCCAGCAGTTACTCGAGGCTAGCGAGGCCCTACGAGCAGTACTTC
TRBD1 | TRBJ1-2 | TRBV10-2 | NA | CASSESRQGSQSGYTF | TGCGCCAGCAGTGAGTCAAGACAGGGATCTCAATCTGGCTACACCTTC
NA | TRBJ2-3 | TRBV2 | NA | CASSADLGSTQYF | TGTGCCAGCAGTGCGGACTTGGGAAGTACGCAGTATTTT
NA | TRBJ1-2 | TRBV6-2/TRBV6-3 | NA | CASSQTRTVNYGYTF | TGTGCCAGCAGTCAAACCCGGACAGTTAACTATGGCTACACCTTC
NA | TRBJ2-7 | TRBV19 | NA | CASSIGTASYEQYF | TGTGCCAGTAGTATAGGGACAGCGTCCTACGAGCAGTACTTC
NA | TRBJ2-3 | TRBV27 | once | CASSSSAGADTQYF | TGTGCCAGCAGTTCTAGCGCCGGGGCAGATACGCAGTATTTT
NA | TRBJ2-1 | TRBV7-2 | NA | CASSPLSEQFF | TGTGCCAGCAGCCCCCTGAGCGAGCAGTTCTTC
NA | TRBJ1-3 | TRBV9 | NA | CASSPTDYSGNTIYF | TGTGCCAGCAGCCCAACGGACTACTCTGGAAACACCATATATTTT
TRBD2 | TRBJ2-7 | TRBV5-4 | NA | CASSLGGLAGWNEQYF | TGTGCCAGCAGCTTGGGGGGACTAGCGGGGTGGAACGAGCAGTACTTC
NA | TRBJ1-5 | TRBV3-1/TRBV3-2 | NA | CASSLGGDQPQHF | TGTGCCAGCAGCCTCGGGGGAGATCAGCCCCAGCATTTT
NA | TRBJ1-1 | TRBV10-3 | NA | CAISGGFNTEAFF | TGTGCCATCAGTGGAGGGTTCAACACTGAAGCTTTCTTT
TRBD1 | TRBJ1-2 | TRBV2 | few | CASSRTGANYGYTF | TGTGCCAGCAGTAGGACAGGGGCTAACTATGGCTACACCTTC
TRBD1 | TRBJ2-3 | TRBV19 | NA | CASSKTGTGTDTQYF | TGTGCCAGTAGTAAGACCGGGACAGGCACAGATACGCAGTATTTT
TRBD2 | TRBJ2-3 | TRBV5-4 | once | CASSREGGGTDTQYF | TGTGCCAGCAGCCGGGAGGGAGGGGGCACAGATACGCAGTATTTT
NA | TRBJ1-6 | TRBV6-5 | NA | CASSQGLGASPLHF | TGTGCCAGCAGTCAGGGTCTGGGGGCTTCACCCCTCCACTTT
TRBD1 | TRBJ1-5 | TRBV28 | NA | CASSFSGTERSNQPQHF | TGTGCCAGCAGTTTCAGTGGGACAGAAAGAAGCAATCAGCCCCAGCATTTT
TRBD1 | TRBJ1-2 | TRBV6-5 | NA | CASSPDRAFNYGYTF | TGTGCCAGCAGTCCTGACAGGGCTTTTAACTATGGCTACACCTTC
NA | TRBJ2-7 | TRBV19 | few | CASSPAKAAYEQYF | TGTGCCAGTAGCCCGGCCAAGGCGGCCTACGAGCAGTACTTC
TRBD2 | TRBJ2-7 | TRBV19 | NA | CASSITPGTSGTDSYEQYF | TGTGCCAGTAGTATAACCCCCGGGACTAGCGGGACGGACTCCTACGAGCAGTACTTC
NA | TRBJ1-2 | TRBV18 | once | CASSQAGTQGGGYTF | TGTGCCAGCTCACAAGCCGGGACCCAGGGAGGAGGCTACACCTTC
NA | TRBJ1-6 | TRBV10-2 | NA | CASSEYTNNSPLHF | TGCGCCAGCAGTGAGTACACGAATAATTCACCCCTCCACTTT